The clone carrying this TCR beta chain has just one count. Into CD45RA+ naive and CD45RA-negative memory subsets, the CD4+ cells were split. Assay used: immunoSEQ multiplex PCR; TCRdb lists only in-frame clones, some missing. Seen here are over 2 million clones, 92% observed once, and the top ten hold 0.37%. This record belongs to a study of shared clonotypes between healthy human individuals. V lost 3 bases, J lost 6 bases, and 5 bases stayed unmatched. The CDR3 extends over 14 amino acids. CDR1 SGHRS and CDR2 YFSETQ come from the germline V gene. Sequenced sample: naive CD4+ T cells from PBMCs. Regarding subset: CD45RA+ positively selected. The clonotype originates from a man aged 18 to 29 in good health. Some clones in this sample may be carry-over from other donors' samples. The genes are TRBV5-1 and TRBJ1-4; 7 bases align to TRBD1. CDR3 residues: CASSSTGFDEKLFF. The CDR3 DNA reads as TGCGCCAGCAGCTCGACAGGGTTTGATGAAAAACTGTTTTTT.